This T cell receptor (beta chain) was sequenced in a study of T cell responses to AZD1222 COVID-19 vaccine (dated by TCRdb to about 2021). For context, the study as a whole: Because spike-specific TCR depth and breadth did not differ between the two schedules, AZD1222 recipients who got a second dose at roughly 4 weeks were pooled with those who got a second dose at roughly 12 weeks. TCR sequencing was performed for fewer than 250 trial participants, of whom about 200 were given two doses of AZD1222 and around 25 were given two doses of MenACWY control vaccine. Trial participants were enrolled by age into subgroups of 18-55, 56-69 and 70-plus years, and roughly 160, 29 and 62 TCR-sequenced participants, respectively, were included in these subgroups.

Study-wide conclusions, independent of this receptor: Only a handful of AZD1222 recipients were SARS-CoV-2 seropositive at baseline, limiting conclusions about previously exposed vaccinees. Participants were mostly white British and included more females than males, and it was suggested by the authors that clonal diversity may have been underestimated. Nearly half of unique spike-specific TCRs reportedly recognized epitopes outside regions mutated in the B.1.351 and B.1.1.7 variants. A significant rise in spike-specific TCR breadth and depth was observed after two AZD1222 doses relative to day 0 and relative to MenACWY recipients. No day 14 peak-response samples were available, so repertoires were characterized only after the peak T cell response. CD4 TCRs associated with the vaccine covered the entire spike protein, and the dominant responses were in regions 160-218 and 743-854. In the small 56-69-year group, the increase in depth fell short of significance, most likely because of low power.

A note on this clone: There is no known antigen for this receptor. No much larger clone exists at a distance of one base, and base qualities are not known.

This specimen's time point label, per the study, means: baseline before first vaccination. The vaccinee samples were drawn from two UK trials, COV001 and COV002, one of which was a single-blind randomized controlled phase 2/3 trial testing AZD1222 (ChAdOx1 nCoV-19) in healthy adults. For TCRbeta chain sequencing, PBMC samples from trial participants were taken at day 0 and at day 28 after the second dose. The CDR3 measures 14 amino acids from cysteine to phenylalanine. Kept here is only the CDR3 DNA, which spans 42 bases and is read in frame from base 1. Cut back by 5 bases and 9 bases, the V and J ends lie 17 bases apart. Reading the germline V gene (reference sequence) gives CDR1 SGHAT and CDR2 FQDESV. The CDR3 regions of human TCRbeta chains were analyzed by immunosequencing. In the original analysis: TCRs in the repertoires were matched against a reference library of SARS-CoV-2-specific TCRs that had been generated with the MIRA antigen-specificity platform. Breadth was defined as the fraction of unique TCRs that were SARS-CoV-2-associated, and depth was defined as the fraction of total T cells that were SARS-CoV-2-associated. Using the MIRA data, each spike-specific TCR was mapped to the spike region that the TCR reacts to and placed in a CD4 or CD8 class. Log10-transformed breadth and depth values were compared by one-way ANOVA with Sidak's multiple comparisons tests. The immuneACCESS repertoire file appears here via TCRdb, limited to in-frame rearrangements. These files lack a portion of the clones; in checked studies, under half of the deficit traces to unresolved V genes, and the cause of the others is not known. Clone size and the V and J calls come from that table; the DNA yielded D and trimming. The sample records around 170,000 clones, approximately 91% of which are singletons. Of the sample, approximately 0.97% is held by the ten largest clones.

The sequence was obtained from an adult in good health. Rearrangement joined TRBV11-1 to TRBJ2-1; the D region possibly corresponds to TRBD2 (5 bases align). The sample in question was peripheral blood, obtained on day 0 of AZD1222 vaccination. At the DNA level, the sequence is TGTGCCAGCAGCCCCCGGCTAGCTGCGGGTGAGCAGTTCTTC. The translation is CASSPRLAAGEQFF. With the portions outside the CDR3 filled from the reference TRBV11-1 and TRBJ2-1 genes, the complete variable region becomes EAEVAQSPRYKITEKSQAVAFWCDPISGHATLYWYRQILGQGPELLVQFQDESVVDDSQLPKDRFSAERLKGVDSTLKIQPAELGDSAMYLCASSPRLAAGEQFFGPGTRLTVL.